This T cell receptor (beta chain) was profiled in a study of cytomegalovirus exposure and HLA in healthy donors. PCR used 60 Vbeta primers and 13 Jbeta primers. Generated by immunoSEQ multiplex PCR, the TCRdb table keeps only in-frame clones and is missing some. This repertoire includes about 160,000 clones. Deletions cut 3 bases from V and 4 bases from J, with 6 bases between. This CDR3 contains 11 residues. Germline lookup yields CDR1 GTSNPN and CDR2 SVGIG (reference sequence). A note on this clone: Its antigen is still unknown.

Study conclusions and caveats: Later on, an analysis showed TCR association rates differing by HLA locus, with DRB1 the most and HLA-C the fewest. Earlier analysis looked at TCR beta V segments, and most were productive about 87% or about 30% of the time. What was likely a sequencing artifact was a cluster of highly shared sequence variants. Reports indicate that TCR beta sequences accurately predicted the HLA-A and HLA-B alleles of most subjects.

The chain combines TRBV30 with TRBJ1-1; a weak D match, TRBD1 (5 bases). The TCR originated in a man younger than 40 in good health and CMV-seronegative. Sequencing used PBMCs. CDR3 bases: TGTGCCTGGAGGGGGGGCACTGAAGCTTTCTTT. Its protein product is CAWRGGTEAFF.